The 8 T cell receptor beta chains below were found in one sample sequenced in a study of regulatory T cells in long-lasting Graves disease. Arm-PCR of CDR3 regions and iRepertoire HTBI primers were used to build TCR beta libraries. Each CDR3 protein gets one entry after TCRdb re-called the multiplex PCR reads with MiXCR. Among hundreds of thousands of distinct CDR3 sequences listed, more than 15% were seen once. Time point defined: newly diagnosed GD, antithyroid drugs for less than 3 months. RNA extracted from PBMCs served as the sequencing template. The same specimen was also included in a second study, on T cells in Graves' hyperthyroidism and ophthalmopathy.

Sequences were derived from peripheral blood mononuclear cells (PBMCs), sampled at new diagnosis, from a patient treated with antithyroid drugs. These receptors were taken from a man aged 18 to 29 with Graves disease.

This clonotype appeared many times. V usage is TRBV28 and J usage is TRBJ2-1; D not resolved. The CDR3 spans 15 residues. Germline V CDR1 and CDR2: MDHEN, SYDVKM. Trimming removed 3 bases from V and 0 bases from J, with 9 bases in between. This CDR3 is CASSFSLSSYNEQFF. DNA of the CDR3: TGTGCCAGCAGTTTTTCCCTGAGCTCCTACAATGAGCAGTTCTTC. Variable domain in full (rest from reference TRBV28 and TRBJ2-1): DVKVTQSSRYLVKRTGEKVFLECVQDMDHENMFWYRQDPGLGLRLIYFSYDVKMKEKGDIPEGYSVSREKKERFSLILESASTNQTSMYLCASSFSLSSYNEQFFGPGTRLTVL.

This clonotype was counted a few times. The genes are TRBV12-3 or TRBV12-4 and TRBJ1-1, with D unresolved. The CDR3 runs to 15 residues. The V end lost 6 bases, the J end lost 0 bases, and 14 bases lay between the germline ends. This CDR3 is CASSSWSGLNTEAFF. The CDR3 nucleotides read TGTGCCAGCAGCTCCTGGTCAGGACTGAACACTGAAGCTTTCTTT.

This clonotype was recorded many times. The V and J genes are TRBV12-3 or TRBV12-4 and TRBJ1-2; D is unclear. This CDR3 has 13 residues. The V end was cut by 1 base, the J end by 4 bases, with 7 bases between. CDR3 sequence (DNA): TGTGCCAGCAGTTTAGGGGGTGGCTATGGCTACACCTTC. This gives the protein CASSLGGGYGYTF.

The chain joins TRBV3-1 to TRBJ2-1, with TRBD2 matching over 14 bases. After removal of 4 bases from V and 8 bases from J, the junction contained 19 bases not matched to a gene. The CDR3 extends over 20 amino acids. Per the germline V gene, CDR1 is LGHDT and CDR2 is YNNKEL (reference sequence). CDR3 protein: CASSLQIQGGLAGEFDEQFF. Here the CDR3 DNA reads TGTGCCAGCAGCCTACAAATACAAGGGGGACTAGCGGGAGAATTCGATGAGCAGTTCTTC.

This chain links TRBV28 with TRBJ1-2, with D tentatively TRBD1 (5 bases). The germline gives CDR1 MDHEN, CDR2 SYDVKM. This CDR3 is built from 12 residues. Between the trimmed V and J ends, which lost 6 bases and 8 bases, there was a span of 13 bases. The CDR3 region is CASSTLGGGYTF. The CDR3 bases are TGTGCCAGCAGCACCCTTGGGGGGGGCTACACCTTC.

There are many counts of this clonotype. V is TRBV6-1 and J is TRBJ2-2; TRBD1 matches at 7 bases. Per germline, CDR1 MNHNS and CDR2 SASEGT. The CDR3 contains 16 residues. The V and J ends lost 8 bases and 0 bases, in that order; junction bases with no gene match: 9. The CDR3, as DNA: TGTGCCAGCCCAACCCGGACAGGAACGAACACCGGGGAGCTGTTTTTT. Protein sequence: CASPTRTGTNTGELFF.

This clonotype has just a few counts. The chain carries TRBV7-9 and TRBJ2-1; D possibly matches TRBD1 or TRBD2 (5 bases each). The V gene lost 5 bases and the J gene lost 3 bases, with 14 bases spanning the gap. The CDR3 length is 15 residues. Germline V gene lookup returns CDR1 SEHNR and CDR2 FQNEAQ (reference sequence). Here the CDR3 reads CASSQDRGVYNEQFF. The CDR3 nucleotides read TGTGCCAGCAGCCAAGACAGAGGGGTCTACAATGAGCAGTTCTTC.

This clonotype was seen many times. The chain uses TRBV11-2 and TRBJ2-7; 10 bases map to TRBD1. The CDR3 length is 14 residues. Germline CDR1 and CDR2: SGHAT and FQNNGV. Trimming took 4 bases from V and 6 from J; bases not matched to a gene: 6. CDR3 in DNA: TGTGCCAGCAGCTCCACCCGGGACAGGGGCGAGCAGTACTTC. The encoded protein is CASSSTRDRGEQYF.